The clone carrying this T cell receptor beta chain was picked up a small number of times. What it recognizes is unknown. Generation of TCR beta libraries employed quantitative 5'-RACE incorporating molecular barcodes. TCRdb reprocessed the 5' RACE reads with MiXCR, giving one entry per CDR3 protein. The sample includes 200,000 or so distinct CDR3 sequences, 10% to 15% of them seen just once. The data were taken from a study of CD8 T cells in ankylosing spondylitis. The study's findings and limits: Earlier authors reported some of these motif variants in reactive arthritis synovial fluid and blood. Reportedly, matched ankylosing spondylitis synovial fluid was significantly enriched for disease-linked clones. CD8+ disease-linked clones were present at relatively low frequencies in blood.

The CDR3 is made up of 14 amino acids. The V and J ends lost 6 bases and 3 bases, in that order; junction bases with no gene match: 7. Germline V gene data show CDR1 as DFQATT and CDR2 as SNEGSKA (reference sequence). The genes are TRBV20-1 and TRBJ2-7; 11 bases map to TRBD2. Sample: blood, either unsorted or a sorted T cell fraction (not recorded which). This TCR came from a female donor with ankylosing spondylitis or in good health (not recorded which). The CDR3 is CSAAPGLAVYEQYF. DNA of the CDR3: TGCAGTGCAGCCCCGGGACTAGCGGTCTACGAGCAGTACTTC.